This T cell receptor (beta chain) was sequenced for a study of cytomegalovirus exposure and HLA in healthy donors. The study's findings and limits: TRBV6-2, TRBV6-3 and other indistinguishable V segments were excluded. Most subjects' HLA-A and HLA-B alleles were reportedly predicted from TCR beta sequences.

J lost 6 bases, V lost 0 bases, and 9 bases had no gene match. This CDR3 contains 17 residues. Germline assignment: CDR1 LGHNA and CDR2 YNFKEQ. PCR employed 60 Vbeta and 13 Jbeta primers. As originally analysed: In a later analysis, some 80 million unique TCR beta chains included roughly 11 million shared by two or more donors. The repertoire was sequenced with immunoSEQ multiplex PCR; TCRdb's copy has only in-frame clones and lacks some. Clone size and V and J calls were adopted from that table, with D and trimming inferred from the DNA. This sample yields some 150,000 clones, of which roughly 60% are seen a single time; around 2.5% belongs to the top ten. With regard to this clone: The antigen is undetermined.

The material sequenced was PBMCs. This TCR derives from a woman in her forties in good health and CMV-seronegative. V is TRBV4-2 and J is TRBJ2-2; 8 nucleotides match TRBD1. The CDR3 here is CASSQDSGRGRPGELFF. The DNA for the CDR3 is TGTGCCAGCAGCCAAGATTCCGGCAGGGGGCGACCCGGGGAGCTGTTTTTT.